The 13 T cell receptor beta chains presented below share a single source sample, sequenced in a study of cytotoxic CD8 clonotypes in ibrutinib-treated CLL. Profiling relied on immunoSEQ multiplex PCR, and the TCRdb table lists in-frame clones only, not all of them. The sample shows hundreds of thousands of clones, over 60% of them seen only once. The sample here was PBMCs, taken after 36 months of ibrutinib treatment. Source of these receptors: a human donor with chronic lymphocytic leukemia.

The chain joins TRBV5-4 to TRBJ2-5; D ambiguous. The CDR3 is 16 residues long. Per the germline V gene, CDR1 is SGHNT and CDR2 is YYREEE (reference sequence). V gave up 4 bases and J gave up 1 base, with 17 bases separating them. CDR3 DNA: TGTGCCAGCAGCGCTCCACCCGCATGGGGCCAAGAGACCCAGTACTTC. Translating gives CASSAPPAWGQETQYF.

This clone was observed a few times. The J gene is TRBJ1-2, the V gene TRBV20-1; D remains unclear. The germline V gene has CDR1 DFQATT and CDR2 SNEGSKA (reference sequence). Trimming left V 4 bases short and J 0 bases short, with 3 bases between. This CDR3 is 11 amino acids long. CDR3 DNA: TGCAGTGCTAATCCTAACTATGGCTACACCTTC. Its protein is CSANPNYGYTF.

V and J are TRBV5-6 and TRBJ2-7, with D possibly being TRBD1 or TRBD2 (5 bases each). The germline V gene encodes CDR1 SGHDT and CDR2 YYEEEE. The CDR3 sequence is 13 residues long. The V gene lost 3 bases and the J gene lost 0 bases, with 7 bases spanning the gap. The CDR3 DNA follows: TGTGCCAGCAGCTCCGGGACCTCCTACGAGCAGTACTTC. Its protein product is CASSSGTSYEQYF.

V and J are TRBV18 and TRBJ2-3, with TRBD2 matching over 8 bases. The length of the CDR3 is 15 residues. The V and J ends lost 4 bases and 6 bases, in that order; junction bases with no gene match: 9. Germline values: CDR1 KGHSH, CDR2 LQKENI. Here the CDR3 DNA reads TGTGCCAGCTCACGAGGACTAGCAGTGTTGGATACGCAGTATTTT. It yields the protein CASSRGLAVLDTQYF.

CDR3 region: CASSPRTQPYGYTF. In DNA form, the CDR3 reads TGCGCCAGCAGCCCACGAACCCAGCCCTATGGCTACACCTTC. V usage is TRBV4-1 and J usage is TRBJ1-2; D not certain. CDR1 and CDR2 from the germline V gene are MGHRA and YSYEKL. The CDR3 spans 14 residues. The V end was cut by 4 bases, the J end by 4 bases, with 13 bases between.

This clone was detected only a few times. J is TRBJ1-1 and V is TRBV11-2, with TRBD1 matching 7 bases. Germline values: CDR1 SGHAT, CDR2 FQNNGV. J gave up 8 bases and V 4 bases, and 7 bases lay outside the gene matches. There are 13 residues in the CDR3. CDR3: CASSSYRGLEAFF. CDR3 in DNA: TGTGCCAGCAGCTCTTACAGGGGCCTCGAAGCTTTCTTT.

The V call is TRBV28, the J call TRBJ2-6; TRBD2 aligns across 7 bases. The CDR3 runs to 16 residues. Germline CDR1 and CDR2: MDHEN and SYDVKM. Trimming removed 5 bases from V and 0 bases from J; junction bases left unmatched: 4. CDR3 coding DNA: TGTGCCAGCAGTGAGCGGGATTACTCTGGGGCCAACGTCCTGACTTTC. Translation: CASSERDYSGANVLTF. Filled out from reference TRBV28 and TRBJ2-6, the complete variable domain reads DVKVTQSSRYLVKRTGEKVFLECVQDMDHENMFWYRQDPGLGLRLIYFSYDVKMKEKGDIPEGYSVSREKKERFSLILESASTNQTSMYLCASSERDYSGANVLTFGAGSRLTVL.

Only a few counts were recorded for this clone. CDR3 coding DNA: TGCGCCAGCAAGGACGGCTCTGGAAACACCATATATTTT. This translates into CASKDGSGNTIYF. This sequence joins TRBV5-1 and TRBJ1-3, with D unresolved. Germline V gene data show CDR1 as SGHRS and CDR2 as YFSETQ. Trimming cost V 6 bases and J 0 bases, with 7 bases left between them. This CDR3 spans 13 amino acids.

The DNA of the CDR3 is TGTGCCAGCAGTCCCGATCAGCCCCAGCATTTT. Amino acids: CASSPDQPQHF. V is TRBV2 and J is TRBJ1-5, with D unresolved. This CDR3 contains 11 residues. The V gene's germline CDR1 is SNHLY and CDR2 FYNNEI. Trimming stripped 5 bases from V and 5 bases from J, with 4 bases between.

This chain links TRBV2 with TRBJ1-1; possible D gene TRBD1, 5 bases. Trimming cost V 6 bases and J 4 bases, with 12 bases left between them. This CDR3 is built from 13 residues. Germline assignment: CDR1 SNHLY and CDR2 FYNNEI. The CDR3 DNA sequence: TGTGCCAGCAGGGACGGCAGGGTCACTGAAGCTTTCTTT. This codes for CASRDGRVTEAFF.

This clone turned up a few times. The V call is TRBV6-4, the J call TRBJ2-1; 10 positions agree with TRBD2. Unmatched junction bases numbered 0, after V lost 3 bases and J lost 7 bases. CDR1 is MRHNA, CDR2 SNTAGT, per germline. This CDR3 region has 13 residues. Written as DNA, the CDR3 is TGTGCCAGCAGTGAGGGACTAGCGAATGAGCAGTTCTTC. Its translation is CASSEGLANEQFF.

This clone has a handful of counts. The chain recombines TRBV5-6 with TRBJ1-4; D gene unclear. Trimming removed 1 base from V and 4 bases from J, with 8 bases in between. The CDR3 consists of 14 residues. Germline lookup yields CDR1 SGHDT and CDR2 YYEEEE. CDR3 in DNA: TGTGCCAGCAGCTTGAGAGGGTTTAATGAAAAACTGTTTTTT. It specifies CASSLRGFNEKLFF.

The sample holds one count of this clone. The CDR3 DNA sequence: TGTGCCAGCAGCTGGGGGACTAGCGGGATGACAGATACGCAGTATTTT. Its protein product is CASSWGTSGMTDTQYF. V and J are TRBV5-6 and TRBJ2-3; TRBD2 matches 13 bases. The CDR3 consists of 16 residues. Trimming cost V 3 bases and J 3 bases; bases outside gene matches: 4. Germline CDR1 and CDR2: SGHDT and YYEEEE.